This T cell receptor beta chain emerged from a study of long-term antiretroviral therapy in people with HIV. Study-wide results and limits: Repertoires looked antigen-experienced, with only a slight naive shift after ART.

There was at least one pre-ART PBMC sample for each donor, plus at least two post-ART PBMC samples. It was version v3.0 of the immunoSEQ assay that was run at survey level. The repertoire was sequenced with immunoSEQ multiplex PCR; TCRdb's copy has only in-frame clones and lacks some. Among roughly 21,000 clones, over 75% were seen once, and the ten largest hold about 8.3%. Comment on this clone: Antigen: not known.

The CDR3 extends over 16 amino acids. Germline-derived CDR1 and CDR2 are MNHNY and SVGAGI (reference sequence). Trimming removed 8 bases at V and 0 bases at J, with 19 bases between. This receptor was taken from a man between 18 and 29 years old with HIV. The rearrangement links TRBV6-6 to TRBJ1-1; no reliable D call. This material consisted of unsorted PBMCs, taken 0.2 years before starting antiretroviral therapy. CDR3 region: CASSPTPSDMNTEAFF. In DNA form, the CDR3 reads TGTGCCAGCTCCCCCACCCCGTCAGACATGAACACTGAAGCTTTCTTT.